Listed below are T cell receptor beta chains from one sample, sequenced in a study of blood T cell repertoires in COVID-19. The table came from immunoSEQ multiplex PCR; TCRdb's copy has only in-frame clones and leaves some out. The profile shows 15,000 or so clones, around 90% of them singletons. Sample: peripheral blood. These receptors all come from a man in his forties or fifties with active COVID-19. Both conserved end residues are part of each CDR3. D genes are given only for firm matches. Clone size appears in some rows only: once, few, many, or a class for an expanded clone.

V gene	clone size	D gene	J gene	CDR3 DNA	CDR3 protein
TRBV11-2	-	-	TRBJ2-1	TGTGCCACCTCGGCTCTTTCGGGTGAGCAGTTCTTC	CATSALSGEQFF
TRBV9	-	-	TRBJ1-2	TGTGCCAGCAGCGGTTTAGATGGCTACACCTTC	CASSGLDGYTF
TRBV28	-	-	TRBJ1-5	TGTGCCAGCGGAACCATCGGGAGTTGGGGCTTGGGCAATCAGCCCCAGCATTTT	CASGTIGSWGLGNQPQHF
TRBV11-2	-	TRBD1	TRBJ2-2	TGTGCCAGCAGCTTCAGCCTCGGGACAGACAGGGAGCTGTTTTTT	CASSFSLGTDRELFF
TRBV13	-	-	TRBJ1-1	TGTGCCAGCAGCCTGGGGACTCCGAACACTGAAGCTTTCTTT	CASSLGTPNTEAFF
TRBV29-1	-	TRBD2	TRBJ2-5	TGCAGCGTCGTTGGACTAGCGGGCGGCGGCCAAGAGACCCAGTACTTC	CSVVGLAGGGQETQYF
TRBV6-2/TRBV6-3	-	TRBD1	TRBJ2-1	TGTGCCAGCAGCCAACAGGGGTTCTCCTACAATGAGCAGTTCTTC	CASSQQGFSYNEQFF
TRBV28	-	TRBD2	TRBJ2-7	TGTGCCAGCAGGGCCACTAGCGGCATATACGAGCAGTACTTC	CASRATSGIYEQYF
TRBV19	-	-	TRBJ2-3	TGTGCCAGTAGTCATCTTACAGGGACAGATACGCAGTATTTT	CASSHLTGTDTQYF
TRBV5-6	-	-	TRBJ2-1	TGTGCCAGCAGCTTGCGGGTTGACTCCTACAATGAGCAGTTCTTC	CASSLRVDSYNEQFF
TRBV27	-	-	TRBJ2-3	TGTGCCAGCAGTTTATGGATCCCCGGCGCGGGCACAGATACGCAGTATTTT	CASSLWIPGAGTDTQYF
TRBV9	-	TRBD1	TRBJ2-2	TGTGCCAGCAGCGTAGTTTCCCTCCATCAAACACAGGGGATCGGGGAGCTGTTTTTT	CASSVVSLHQTQGIGELFF
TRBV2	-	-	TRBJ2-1	TGTGCCACCCCTGTGTTTAATGAGCAGTTCTTC	CATPVFNEQFF
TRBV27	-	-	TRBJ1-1	TGTGCCAGCAGTTTTGACGGACAGCCAAACACTGAAGCTTTCTTT	CASSFDGQPNTEAFF
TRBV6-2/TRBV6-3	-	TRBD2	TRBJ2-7	TGTGCCAGCAGTTTAAGCGGGGCCTACGAGCAGTACTTC	CASSLSGAYEQYF
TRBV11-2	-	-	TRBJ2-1	TGTGCCAGCAGCTCCGTAGCGGCAGGTAGCGATGAGCAGTTCTTC	CASSSVAAGSDEQFF
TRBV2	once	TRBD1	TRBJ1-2	TGTGCCAGCAGGAGCGGGCTGGACAGGATCTATGGCTACACCTTC	CASRSGLDRIYGYTF
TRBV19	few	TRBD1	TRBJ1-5	TGTGCCAGTAGTTTAGGACAGGGTCAGCCCCAGCATTTT	CASSLGQGQPQHF
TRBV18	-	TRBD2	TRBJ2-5	TGTGCCAGCTCATCGACTAGCGGGAGGGAAGGGACCCAGTACTTC	CASSSTSGREGTQYF
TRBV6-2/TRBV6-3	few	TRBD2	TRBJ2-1	TGTGCCAGCAGTTACTCCCCCCCGGGAGGACTCTACAATGAGCAGTTCTTC	CASSYSPPGGLYNEQFF
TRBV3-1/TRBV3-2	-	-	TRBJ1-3	TGTGCCAGCAGCCAAGTTCACTCCGGAAACACCATATATTTT	CASSQVHSGNTIYF